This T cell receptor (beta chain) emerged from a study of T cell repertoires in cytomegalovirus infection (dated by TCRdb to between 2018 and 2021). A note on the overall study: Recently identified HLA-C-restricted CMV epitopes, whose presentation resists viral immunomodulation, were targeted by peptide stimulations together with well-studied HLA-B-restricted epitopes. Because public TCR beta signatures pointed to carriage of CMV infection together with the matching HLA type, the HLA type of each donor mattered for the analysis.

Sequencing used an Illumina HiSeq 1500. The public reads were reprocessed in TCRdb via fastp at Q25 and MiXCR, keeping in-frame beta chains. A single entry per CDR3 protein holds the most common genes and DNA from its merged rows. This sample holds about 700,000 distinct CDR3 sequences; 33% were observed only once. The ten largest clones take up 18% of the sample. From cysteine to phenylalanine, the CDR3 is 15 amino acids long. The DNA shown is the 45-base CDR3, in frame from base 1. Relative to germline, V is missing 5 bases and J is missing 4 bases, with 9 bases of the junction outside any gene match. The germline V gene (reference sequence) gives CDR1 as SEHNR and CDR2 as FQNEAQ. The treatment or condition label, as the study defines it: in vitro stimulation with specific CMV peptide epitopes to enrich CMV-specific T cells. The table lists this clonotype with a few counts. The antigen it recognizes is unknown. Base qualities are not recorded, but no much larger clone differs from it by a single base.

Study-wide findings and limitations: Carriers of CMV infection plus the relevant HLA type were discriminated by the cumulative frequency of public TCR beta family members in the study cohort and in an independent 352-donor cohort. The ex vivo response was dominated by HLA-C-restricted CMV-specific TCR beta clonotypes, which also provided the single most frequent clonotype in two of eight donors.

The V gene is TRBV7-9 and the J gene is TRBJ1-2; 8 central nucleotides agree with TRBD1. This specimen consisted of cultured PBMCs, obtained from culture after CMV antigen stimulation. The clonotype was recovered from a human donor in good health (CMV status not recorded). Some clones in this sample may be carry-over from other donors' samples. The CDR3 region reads CASSPQGGPRYGYTF. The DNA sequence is TGTGCCAGCAGCCCACAGGGGGGCCCTCGCTATGGCTACACCTTC.